This T cell receptor beta chain was retrieved from a study of PD-L1 blockade in urothelial cancer. Described time point: peripheral blood 6 weeks after treatment start. The count of this clone is one. Method: immunoSEQ multiplex PCR; TCRdb's copy keeps in-frame clones and lacks some. The sample lists about 130,000 clones, 86% occurring once. Trimming removed 6 bases at V and 10 bases at J, with 18 bases between. The CDR3 has 13 amino acids. CDR1 SGHTA and CDR2 FQGTGA come from the germline V gene. The TCR originated in a man aged 45-65 years with urothelial cancer. The V gene is TRBV7-3, the J gene TRBJ1-1, with D perhaps matching TRBD1 (6 bases). This specimen consisted of PBMCs, obtained around atezolizumab (anti-PD-L1) treatment. CDR3 protein: CASRDSPGGVAFF. The CDR3 nucleotides are TGTGCCAGCAGGGACAGCCCGGGAGGAGTAGCTTTCTTT. Using reference TRBV7-3 and TRBJ1-1 for the parts outside the CDR3, the full variable domain is GAGVSQTPSNKVTEKGKYVELRCDPISGHTALYWYRQSLGQGPEFLIYFQGTGAADDSGLPNDRFFAVRPEGSVSTLKIQRTERGDSAVYLCASRDSPGGVAFFGQGTRLTVV.